This T cell receptor beta chain was captured in a study of blood T cell repertoires in COVID-19. Study-wide background: The cDNA or gDNA used as material had been derived from T cells, B-cell-depleted T cells, or PBMCs.

Original processing notes: Amplified reference gene primers provided the basis for estimating nucleated cell counts. Data came from immunoSEQ multiplex PCR; TCRdb stores just in-frame clones and leaves some out. From that table come the V and J calls and clone size; the DNA was used to work out D and trimming. The sample lists roughly 80,000 clones, about 83% occurring once. J gave up 4 bases and V 4 bases, and 16 bases lay outside the gene matches. Germline V gene data show CDR1 as SGDLS and CDR2 as YYNGEE. The CDR3 totals 17 residues. This chain joins TRBV9 and TRBJ1-1; 7 bases align to TRBD1. Source material: peripheral blood. This sequence originates from a woman in her sixties or seventies with acute or convalescent COVID-19. The CDR3 DNA follows: TGTGCCAGCAGCAAAGGGTTTGGAGGGGGCCATGGCACTGAAGCTTTCTTT. This translates into CASSKGFGGGHGTEAFF.